The present TCR beta chain was sequenced within a study of blood T cell repertoires in COVID-19. The repertoire was sequenced with immunoSEQ multiplex PCR; TCRdb's copy has only in-frame clones and lacks some. The table has more than 85,000 clones, about 88% seen once. The receptor was derived from a woman aged 55-69 years with acute or convalescent COVID-19. Sequenced: peripheral blood.

The CDR3: CASSKGGGPAPPQHF. CDR3 nucleotides: TGTGCCAGCAGCAAAGGGGGAGGGCCTGCCCCGCCCCAGCATTTT. The rearrangement uses TRBV21-1 and TRBJ1-5. TRBV21-1 constitutes a pseudogene. This CDR3 comprises 15 residues.